A single sample is the source of the 20 T cell receptor beta chains below, sequenced in a study of shared clonotypes between healthy human individuals (dated by TCRdb to 2018 to 2021). Library creation used the immunoSEQ multiplex PCR assay. TCRdb limited this immuneACCESS table to in-frame rearrangements with V and J called. A share of clones is missing; checked studies link under half to unresolved V genes, and the rest is unexplained. Recorded for this sample are about 770,000 clones; over 60% of them occurred a single time. The leading ten clones occupy around 1.7% of the sample. Sequencing was carried out using memory CD4+ T cells sorted from blood. What the cell subset or site label conveys for this sample: CD45RA-negative fraction. The receptors here all came from a woman aged 25 to 45 in good health.

This clone was seen a few times. The chain joins TRBV28 to TRBJ2-3; 9 nucleotides align to TRBD1. Germline V gives CDR1 MDHEN, CDR2 SYDVKM. The CDR3 runs to 13 residues. J was trimmed by 4 bases and V by 6 bases; bases with no gene match: 2. The CDR3 protein is CASRQGASDTQYF. CDR3 DNA sequence: TGTGCCAGCAGACAGGGGGCTTCAGATACGCAGTATTTT.

The J gene is TRBJ2-7, the V gene TRBV11-2; 13 bases fit TRBD2. V was clipped by 4 bases and J by 7 bases; unmatched bases: 10. CDR1 is SGHAT and CDR2 is FQNNGV in the germline V gene. The CDR3 sequence is 16 residues long. The CDR3 region is CASSSGLAGVLGEQYF. CDR3 DNA: TGTGCCAGCAGCTCCGGACTAGCGGGAGTTCTCGGGGAGCAGTACTTC.

The V call is TRBV7-3, the J call TRBJ2-1; a possible D gene is TRBD2 (6 bases). The CDR3 loop spans 17 amino acids. V was clipped by 5 bases and J by 0 bases, with 17 bases between them. The germline gives CDR1 SGHTA, CDR2 FQGTGA. This chain's CDR3 is CASSVGDFPSSYNEQFF. The CDR3 bases are TGTGCCAGCAGCGTTGGGGACTTCCCGAGCTCCTACAATGAGCAGTTCTTC.

V is TRBV2 and J is TRBJ2-7; possible D gene TRBD2, 5 bases. Germline-derived CDR1 and CDR2 are SNHLY and FYNNEI. V lost 1 base and J 5 bases, leaving 12 bases between the germline ends. The CDR3 spans 14 residues. CDR3 coding DNA: TGTGCCAGCAGTGAAGAGCTGGCGGGCCACGAGCAGTACTTC. Translation: CASSEELAGHEQYF.

V usage is TRBV30 and J usage is TRBJ2-1; possible D gene TRBD1, 6 bases. This CDR3 is 15 amino acids long. Trimming took off 5 bases at V and 2 bases at J, with 16 bases between the two ends. In germline, CDR1 is GTSNPN, CDR2 SVGIG (reference sequence). Written as DNA, the CDR3 is TGTGCCTGGGAGGGGACGGGACAAGCCTACAATGAGCAGTTCTTC. This translates into CAWEGTGQAYNEQFF.

The chain joins TRBV6-5 to TRBJ1-2; 7 nucleotides agree with TRBD1. CDR3 length: 13 residues. CDR1 and CDR2 from the germline V gene are MNHEY and SVGAGI. After removal of 7 bases from V and 2 bases from J, the junction contained 4 bases not matched to a gene. This CDR3 reads CASTQGGNYGYTF. For the CDR3, the DNA is TGTGCCAGCACCCAGGGGGGAAACTATGGCTACACCTTC.

This clone appeared a few times. The chain combines TRBV18 with TRBJ1-5, with a weak D call TRBD1 (5 bases). The CDR3 has 15 amino acids. Germline CDR1 is KGHSH and CDR2 is LQKENI. V was pared by 0 bases and J by 7 bases, with 13 bases between. CDR3 region: CASSPPDAWGQPQHF. DNA for the CDR3: TGTGCCAGCTCACCACCAGACGCGTGGGGGCAGCCCCAGCATTTT.

The CDR3 DNA sequence: TGTGCCAGCAGCCAAGAAGTCCAGCCCAATCAGCCCCAGCATTTT. Amino acid sequence: CASSQEVQPNQPQHF. J is TRBJ1-5 and V is TRBV11-2, with D unclear. Germline CDR1 is SGHAT and CDR2 is FQNNGV. Trimming cost V 5 bases and J 3 bases, with 14 bases left between them. The CDR3 runs 15 residues.

The CDR3 loop is CASSPLPGWGSYEQYF. Here the CDR3 DNA reads TGTGCCAGCTCACCGCTGCCGGGGTGGGGCTCCTACGAGCAGTACTTC. V usage is TRBV18 and J usage is TRBJ2-7; possible D gene TRBD2, 5 bases. The CDR3 is 16 amino acids. Trimming stripped 3 bases from V and 0 bases from J, with 15 bases between. The V gene's germline CDR1 is KGHSH and CDR2 LQKENI.

This chain uses TRBV5-4 with TRBJ1-5; 7 bases are shared with TRBD1. The CDR3 runs 15 residues. The germline gives CDR1 SGHNT, CDR2 YYREEE (reference sequence). The trim removed 0 bases at V and 3 bases at J, leaving 3 bases unmatched. The CDR3 DNA is TGTGCCAGCAGCTTGGGGACAGGTGACAATCAGCCCCAGCATTTT. This gives the protein CASSLGTGDNQPQHF.

V and J are TRBV2 and TRBJ1-5, with D maybe TRBD1 (5 bases). The V gene lost 5 bases and the J gene lost 5 bases, with 7 bases spanning the gap. The germline gives CDR1 SNHLY, CDR2 FYNNEI. This CDR3 contains 12 residues. The CDR3 spells CASSSGHQPQHF. In nucleotides, the CDR3 is TGTGCCAGCAGTTCAGGGCATCAGCCCCAGCATTTT. The variable domain in full, completed from reference TRBV2 and TRBJ1-5, reads EPEVTQTPSHQVTQMGQEVILRCVPISNHLYFYWYRQILGQKVEFLVSFYNNEISEKSEIFDDQFSVERPDGSNFTLKIRSTKLEDSAMYFCASSSGHQPQHFGDGTRLSIL.

CDR3 DNA: TGTGCCAGCAGCTCCCGTGGAGATACGCAGTATTTT. Protein product: CASSSRGDTQYF. The chain combines TRBV11-3 with TRBJ2-3, with no clear D. The CDR3 spans 12 residues. Trimming shortened V by 4 bases and J by 5 bases, and 7 bases separated the two germline ends. The V gene's germline CDR1 is SGHNT and CDR2 YENEEA.

Worth noting for this clone: The same CDR3 arises from other DNA sequences in this sample as well. The V and J genes are TRBV6-5 and TRBJ1-2; 8 positions match TRBD1. Looked up from germline, CDR1 is MNHEY and CDR2 is SVGAGI. J lost 4 bases, V lost 0 bases, and 4 bases had no gene match. This CDR3 is built from 15 residues. CDR3 sequence: CASSYSRQGLYGYTF. The CDR3 DNA reads as TGTGCCAGCAGTTACTCACGACAGGGGCTCTATGGCTACACCTTC.

The genes are TRBV19 and TRBJ1-2, with D possibly matching TRBD1 (5 bases). The germline CDR1 and CDR2 sequences are LNHDA and SQIVND (reference sequence). The germline V and J ends were trimmed by 6 bases and 3 bases, with 14 bases remaining between them. The length of the CDR3 is 14 residues. Here the CDR3 reads CASSPRGLDYGYTF. CDR3 coding DNA: TGTGCCAGTAGCCCCCGGGGACTCGACTATGGCTACACCTTC.

This clone has only one observation. The rearrangement links TRBV28 to TRBJ2-2, with a weak D call TRBD1 (7 bases). The CDR3 totals 15 residues. The germline CDR1 and CDR2 sequences are MDHEN and SYDVKM. Trimming stripped 2 bases from V and 7 bases from J, with 14 bases between. CDR3 protein: CASSLGQGGFGELFF. The CDR3 DNA reads TGTGCCAGCAGTTTAGGGCAGGGGGGCTTCGGGGAGCTGTTTTTT.

The CDR3 DNA reads as TGCAGCGTTGAAGGTTTAGGGACAGGGCCCTCCTACGAGCAGTACTTC. This gives the protein CSVEGLGTGPSYEQYF. The chain has TRBV29-1 and TRBJ2-7, with 9 bases that match TRBD1. The CDR3 runs to 16 residues. Germline-derived CDR1 and CDR2 are SQVTM and ANQGSEA. Losses at the gene ends were 1 base for V and 0 bases for J; bases not matched to a gene: 7.

In its sample, this clone was seen many times. This chain joins TRBV5-1 and TRBJ2-5, with 7 bases identical to TRBD1. CDR1 SGHRS and CDR2 YFSETQ come from the germline V gene. The CDR3 is 16 residues long. J lost 7 bases, V lost 4 bases, and 16 bases had no gene match. CDR3 amino acids: CASSLRLRQGLATQYF. The CDR3 nucleotides read TGCGCCAGCAGCCTAAGACTCCGACAGGGATTAGCGACCCAGTACTTC. Filled out from reference TRBV5-1 and TRBJ2-5, the complete variable domain reads KAGVTQTPRYLIKTRGQQVTLSCSPISGHRSVSWYQQTPGQGLQFLFEYFSETQRNKGNFPGRFSGRQFSNSRSEMNVSTLELGDSALYLCASSLRLRQGLATQYFGPGTRLLVL.

The chain is built from TRBV28 and TRBJ2-3, with TRBD2 matching over 9 bases. The V gene end was trimmed by 5 bases and the J gene end by 7 bases; junction bases not matched to a gene: 7. From germline, CDR1 is MDHEN and CDR2 SYDVKM. The CDR3 spans 14 residues. As DNA, the CDR3 is TGTGCCAGCAGTCCATCTCTAGCGGGACATACGCAGTATTTT. Translated: CASSPSLAGHTQYF.

This clone was seen more than once but under ten times. The rearrangement links TRBV5-1 to TRBJ1-1, with D perhaps TRBD1 (6 bases). V was cut by 0 bases and J by 1 base, with 7 bases left in between. CDR1 is SGHRS, CDR2 YFSETQ, per germline. The CDR3 covers 14 residues. The CDR3 DNA follows: TGCGCCAGCAGCTTGGGACAGGAGAACACTGAAGCTTTCTTT. This codes for CASSLGQENTEAFF.

At least ten counts were recorded for this clone. The V call is TRBV14, the J call TRBJ1-1; 7 bases fit TRBD1. The CDR3 has 15 amino acids. The germline V gene has CDR1 SGHDN and CDR2 FVKESK. J was trimmed by 1 base and V by 1 base; bases with no gene match: 3. Here the CDR3 DNA reads TGTGCCAGCAGCCAAGGGTACAGGGGGAACACTGAAGCTTTCTTT. Its protein is CASSQGYRGNTEAFF.